These 5 T cell receptor beta chains share one sample of origin, sequenced in a study of shared clonotypes between healthy human individuals. Libraries were prepared by immunoSEQ multiplex PCR; TCRdb keeps only in-frame clonotypes and omits some of them. Among about 2.3 million clones, about nine tenths were seen once, and the ten largest hold 0.37%. The sample taken for sequencing was naive CD4+ T cells from PBMCs. Subset: CD45RA+ positively selected. These receptors were collected from a man between 18 and 29 years old in good health. Some clones in this sample may be carry-over from other donors' samples.

The V and J genes are TRBV5-4 and TRBJ2-2; no firm D call. Germline V gene data show CDR1 as SGHNT and CDR2 as YYREEE (reference sequence). The CDR3 has 14 residues. Trimming took 2 bases from V and 6 from J, leaving 11 bases between them. The CDR3 DNA is TGTGCCAGCAGCTTCGTATCTGAAGCCGGGGAGCTGTTTTTT. It yields the protein CASSFVSEAGELFF.

This clone was observed a few times. CDR3 sequence: CASSSGLDFYEQYF. CDR3 nucleotides: TGTGCCAGTAGTTCGGGACTCGATTTCTACGAGCAGTACTTC. This chain links TRBV19 with TRBJ2-7; perhaps TRBD2 as D (6 bases). Germline V CDR1 and CDR2: LNHDA, SQIVND (reference sequence). Trimming pared 5 bases from V and 3 bases from J, leaving 14 bases between. The CDR3 has 14 amino acids.

The V gene is TRBV5-1, the J gene TRBJ2-7; TRBD2 matches at 7 bases. CDR1 is SGHRS, CDR2 YFSETQ, per germline. The CDR3 loop spans 15 amino acids. With V trimmed by 6 bases and J by 0 bases, 9 bases remained unmatched. This CDR3 is CASNYLAGNSYEQYF. The CDR3 DNA reads TGCGCCAGCAACTATTTAGCGGGTAACTCCTACGAGCAGTACTTC.

This clone was counted a single time. The chain recombines TRBV30 with TRBJ2-2, with D tentatively TRBD1 (5 bases). V was pared by 3 bases and J by 2 bases, with 10 bases between. CDR1 is GTSNPN and CDR2 is SVGIG in the germline V gene (reference sequence). CDR3 length: 14 amino acids. The CDR3 coding sequence is TGTGCCTGGAGCAGGGTCATTAACACCGGGGAGCTGTTTTTT. Translation gives CAWSRVINTGELFF. The full variable domain, in which reference TRBV30 and TRBJ2-2 provide the parts outside the CDR3, is SQTIHQWPATLVQPVGSPLSLECTVEGTSNPNLYWYRQAAGRGLQLLFYSVGIGQISSEVPQNLSASRPQDRQFILSSKKLLLSDSGFYLCAWSRVINTGELFFGEGSRLTVL.

Of note for this clone: Distinct nucleotide sequences in the sample also encode this CDR3. This CDR3 reads CASSLVGRSYEQYF. The CDR3 DNA reads as TGTGCCAGCAGCTTAGTGGGCAGATCCTACGAGCAGTACTTC. The chain employs TRBV7-2 and TRBJ2-7; D is unresolved. Per germline, CDR1 SGHTA and CDR2 FQGNSA. The CDR3 is 14 amino acids. The V and J ends lost 1 base and 1 base respectively, with 8 bases between them.